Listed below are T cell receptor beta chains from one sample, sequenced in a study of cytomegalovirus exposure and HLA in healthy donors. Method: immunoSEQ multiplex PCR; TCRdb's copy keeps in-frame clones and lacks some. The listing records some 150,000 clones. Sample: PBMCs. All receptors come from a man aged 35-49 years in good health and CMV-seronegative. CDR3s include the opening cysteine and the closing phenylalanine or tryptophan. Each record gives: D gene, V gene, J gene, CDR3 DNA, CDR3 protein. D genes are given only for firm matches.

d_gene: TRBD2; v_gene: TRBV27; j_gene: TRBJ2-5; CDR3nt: TGTGCCAGCACCTCGGCTGCGGGGGGCTCAGAGACCCAGTACTTC; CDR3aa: CASTSAAGGSETQYF
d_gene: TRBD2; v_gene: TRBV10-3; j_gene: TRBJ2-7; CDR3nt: TGTGCCATCAGTGCACTAGCGGCTTCCTACGAGCAGTACTTC; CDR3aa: CAISALAASYEQYF
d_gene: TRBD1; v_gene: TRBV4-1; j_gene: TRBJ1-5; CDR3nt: TGCGCCAGCAGCCAAGGGCAGGGGGGATTTCAGCCCCAGCATTTT; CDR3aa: CASSQGQGGFQPQHF
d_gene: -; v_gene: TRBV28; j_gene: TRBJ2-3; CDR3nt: TGTGCCAGCGATCCGGGACTCCTGCCAAATACGCAGTATTTT; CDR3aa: CASDPGLLPNTQYF
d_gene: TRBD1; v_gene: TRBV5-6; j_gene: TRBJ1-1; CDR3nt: TGTGCCAGCAGCGGGGACAGGGTACCCCTTAACACTGAAGCTTTCTTT; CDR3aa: CASSGDRVPLNTEAFF
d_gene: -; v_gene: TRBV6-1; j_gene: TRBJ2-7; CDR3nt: TGTGCCAGCAGTGACGGAGGCTACGAGCAGTACTTC; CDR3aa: CASSDGGYEQYF
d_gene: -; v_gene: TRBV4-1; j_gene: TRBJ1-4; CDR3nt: TGCGCCAGCAGCCAAATGGGGGAGGGGGGTAATGAAAAACTGTTTTTT; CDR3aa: CASSQMGEGGNEKLFF
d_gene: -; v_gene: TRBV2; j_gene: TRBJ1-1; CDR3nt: TGTGCCAGCAGCTTATTCACTGAAGCTTTCTTT; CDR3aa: CASSLFTEAFF
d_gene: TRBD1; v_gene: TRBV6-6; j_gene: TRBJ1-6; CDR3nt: TGTGCCAGCGAAAAGGGGACAGGATTCTCACCCCTCCACTTT; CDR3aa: CASEKGTGFSPLHF
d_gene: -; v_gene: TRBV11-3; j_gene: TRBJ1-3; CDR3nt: TGTGCCAGCAGCCCCGGAGGGAAATCTGGAAACACCATATATTTT; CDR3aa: CASSPGGKSGNTIYF
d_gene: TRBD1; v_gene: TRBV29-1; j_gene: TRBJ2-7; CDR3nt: TGCAGCGTCCCCGGGACAGAGCTATACGAGCAGTACTTC; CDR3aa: CSVPGTELYEQYF
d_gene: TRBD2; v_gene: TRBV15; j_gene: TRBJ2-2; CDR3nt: TGTGCCACCAGCAGAGGACTAGCGGCCACCGGGGAGCTGTTTTTT; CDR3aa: CATSRGLAATGELFF
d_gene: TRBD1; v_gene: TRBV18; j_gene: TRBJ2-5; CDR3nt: TGTGCCAGCTCACCCGGACAGGGGGAGACCCAGTACTTC; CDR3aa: CASSPGQGETQYF
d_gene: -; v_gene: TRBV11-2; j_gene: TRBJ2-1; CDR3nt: TGTGCCAGCAGCTCTCAGAGGCCAAGCTCCTACAATGAGCAGTTCTTC; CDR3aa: CASSSQRPSSYNEQFF
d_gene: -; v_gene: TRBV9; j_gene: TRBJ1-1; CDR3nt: TGTGCCAGCAGCGCCTACGAGGGCATAGGTGAAGCTTTCTTT; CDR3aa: CASSAYEGIGEAFF
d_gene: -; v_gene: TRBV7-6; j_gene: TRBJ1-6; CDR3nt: TGTGCCAGCAGCTCGCGGGCCGCCGATTCACCCCTCCACTTT; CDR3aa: CASSSRAADSPLHF
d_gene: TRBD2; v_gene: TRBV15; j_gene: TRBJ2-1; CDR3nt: TGTGCCACCAGCAGAGTAGCGGGGGGGGATGAGCAGTTCTTC; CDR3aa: CATSRVAGGDEQFF
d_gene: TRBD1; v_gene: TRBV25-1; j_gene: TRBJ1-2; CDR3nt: TGTGCCAGCAGTGGGACAGGCGACCTCTATGGCTACACCTTC; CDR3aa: CASSGTGDLYGYTF
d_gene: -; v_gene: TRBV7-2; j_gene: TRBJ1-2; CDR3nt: TGTGCCAGCAGCGTCGACTATGGCTACACCTTC; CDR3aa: CASSVDYGYTF
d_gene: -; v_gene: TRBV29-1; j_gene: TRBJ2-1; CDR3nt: TGCAGCGTTGAGGGTCGGGATGAGCAGTTCTTC; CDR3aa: CSVEGRDEQFF
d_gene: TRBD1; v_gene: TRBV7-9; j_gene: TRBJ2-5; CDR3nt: TGTGCCAGCAGCACGGGACAGGGCTTCCAAGAGACCCAGTACTTC; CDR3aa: CASSTGQGFQETQYF
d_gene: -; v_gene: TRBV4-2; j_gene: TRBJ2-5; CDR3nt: TGTGCCAGCAGCCAAGAGAGGAGAGGGTGGGAGACCCAGTACTTC; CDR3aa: CASSQERRGWETQYF
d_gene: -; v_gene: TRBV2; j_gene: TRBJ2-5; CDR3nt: TGTGCCAGCAAACCAGGGGGGTTAGGACAAGAGACCCAGTACTTC; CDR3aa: CASKPGGLGQETQYF
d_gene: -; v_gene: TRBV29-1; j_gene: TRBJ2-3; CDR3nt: TGCAGCGTTGTGAGACAGCCCCTTCAAACAGATACGCAGTATTTT; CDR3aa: CSVVRQPLQTDTQYF
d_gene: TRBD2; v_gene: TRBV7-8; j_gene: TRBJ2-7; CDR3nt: TGTGCCAGCAGCTTAGGTGCTAGCGGGGGCAACGAGCAGTACTTC; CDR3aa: CASSLGASGGNEQYF
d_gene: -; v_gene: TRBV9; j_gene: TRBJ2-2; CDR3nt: TGTGCCAGCAGCGTACAGGGTGGGACCGGGGAGCTGTTTTTT; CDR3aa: CASSVQGGTGELFF
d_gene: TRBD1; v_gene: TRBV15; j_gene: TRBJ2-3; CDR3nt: TGTGCCACCAGCGGGGGACAGCCTTTAGATACGCAGTATTTT; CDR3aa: CATSGGQPLDTQYF
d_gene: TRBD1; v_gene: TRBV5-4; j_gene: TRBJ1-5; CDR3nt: TGTGCCAGCAGCCTAGGACAGGGTCGGAATCAGCCCCAGCATTTT; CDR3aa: CASSLGQGRNQPQHF
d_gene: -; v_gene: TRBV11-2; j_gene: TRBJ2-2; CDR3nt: TGTGCCAGCAGCTCCCTCCGGGGTAGCACCGGGGAGCTGTTTTTT; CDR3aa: CASSSLRGSTGELFF
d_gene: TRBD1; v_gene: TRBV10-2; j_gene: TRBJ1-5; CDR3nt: TGCGCCAGCAGTGAGTGGGGACAGGGCAATCAGCCCCAGCATTTT; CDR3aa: CASSEWGQGNQPQHF
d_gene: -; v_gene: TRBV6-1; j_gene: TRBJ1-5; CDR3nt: TGTGCCTCCAACCCCAGGGAAGGGTATCAGCCCCAGCATTTT; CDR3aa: CASNPREGYQPQHF
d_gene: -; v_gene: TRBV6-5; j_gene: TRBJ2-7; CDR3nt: TGTGCCAGCAGTCTCGTCGGAGGTCTCTACGAGCAGTACTTC; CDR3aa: CASSLVGGLYEQYF
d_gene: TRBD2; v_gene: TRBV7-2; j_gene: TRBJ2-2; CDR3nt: TGTGCCAGCAGCTTAGTTCCTAGCGGGGGGGCGAACACCGGGGAGCTGTTTTTT; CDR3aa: CASSLVPSGGANTGELFF
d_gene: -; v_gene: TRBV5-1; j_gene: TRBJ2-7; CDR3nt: TGCGCCAGCAGCTTCACGGGATCCTCCTACGAGCAGTACTTC; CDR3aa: CASSFTGSSYEQYF
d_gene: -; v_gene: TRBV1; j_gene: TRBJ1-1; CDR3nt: TGCACCAACTGTAACACTGAAGCTTTCTTT; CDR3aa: CTNCNTEAFF
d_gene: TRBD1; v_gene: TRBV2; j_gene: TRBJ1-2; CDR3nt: TGTGCCAGCAGTGACCGGCAGGGGGGTGGCTACACCTTC; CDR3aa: CASSDRQGGGYTF
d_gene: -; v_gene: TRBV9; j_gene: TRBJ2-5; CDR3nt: TGTGCCAGCAGCCCCAGGGCACAAGTGCAAGAGACCCAGTACTTC; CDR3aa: CASSPRAQVQETQYF
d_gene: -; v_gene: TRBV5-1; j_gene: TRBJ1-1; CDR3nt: TGCGCCAGCAGCTCCGACGGGACAATCACTGAAGCTTTCTTT; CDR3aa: CASSSDGTITEAFF
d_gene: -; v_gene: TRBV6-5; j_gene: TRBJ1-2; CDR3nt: TGTGCCAGCAGGCCCGGGTCCCTAAGTGGCTACACCTTC; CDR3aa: CASRPGSLSGYTF
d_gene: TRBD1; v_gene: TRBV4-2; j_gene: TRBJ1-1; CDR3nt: TGTGCCAGCAGCCAAGGGGGGACAGGGGGTGCAAACACTGAAGCTTTCTTT; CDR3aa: CASSQGGTGGANTEAFF
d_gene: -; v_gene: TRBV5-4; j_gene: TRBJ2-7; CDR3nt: TGTGCCAGCAGCCGGGGGGCAGCGAGCTCCTACGAGCAGTACTTC; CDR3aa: CASSRGAASSYEQYF
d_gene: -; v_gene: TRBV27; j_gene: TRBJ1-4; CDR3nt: TGTGCCAGCAGTGTACGGCGGGGGGGGGAAAAACTGTTTTTT; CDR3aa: CASSVRRGGEKLFF
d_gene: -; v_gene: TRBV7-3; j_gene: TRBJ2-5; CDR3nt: TGTGCCAGCAGCGGAACAGCTGTCGAGACCCAGTACTTC; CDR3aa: CASSGTAVETQYF
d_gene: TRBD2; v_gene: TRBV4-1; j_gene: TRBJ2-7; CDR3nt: TGCGCCAGCAGCCAAGATCGAGCGGGGGGCGGCTACGAGCAGTACTTC; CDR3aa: CASSQDRAGGGYEQYF
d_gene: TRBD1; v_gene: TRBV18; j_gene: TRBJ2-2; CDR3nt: TGTGCCAGCTCCCGGGACAGGGAGATCGGCGGGGAGCTGTTTTTT; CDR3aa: CASSRDREIGGELFF
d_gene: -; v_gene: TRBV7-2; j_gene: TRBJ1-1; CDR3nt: TGTGCCAGCAGCTTAGTGGGTCGGGGGGTAGGCACTGAAGCTTTCTTT; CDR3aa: CASSLVGRGVGTEAFF